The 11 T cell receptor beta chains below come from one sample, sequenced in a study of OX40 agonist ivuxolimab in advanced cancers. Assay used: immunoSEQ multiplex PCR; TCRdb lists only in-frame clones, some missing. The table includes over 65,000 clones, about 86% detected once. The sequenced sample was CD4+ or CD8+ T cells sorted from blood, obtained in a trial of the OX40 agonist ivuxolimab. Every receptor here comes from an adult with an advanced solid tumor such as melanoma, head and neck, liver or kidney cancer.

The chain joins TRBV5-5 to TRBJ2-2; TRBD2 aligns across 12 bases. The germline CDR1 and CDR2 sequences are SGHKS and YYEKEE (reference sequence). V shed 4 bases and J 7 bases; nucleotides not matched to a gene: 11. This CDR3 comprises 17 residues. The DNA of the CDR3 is TGTGCCAGCAGCGCCCGGCCCCTAGCGGGGGGGGTCGGGGAGCTGTTTTTT. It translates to CASSARPLAGGVGELFF.

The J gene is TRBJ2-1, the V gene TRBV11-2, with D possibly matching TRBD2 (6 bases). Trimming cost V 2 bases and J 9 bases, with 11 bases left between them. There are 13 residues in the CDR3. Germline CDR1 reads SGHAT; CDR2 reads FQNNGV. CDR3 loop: CASSLWRDGEQFF. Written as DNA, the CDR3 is TGTGCCAGCAGCTTATGGCGGGATGGTGAGCAGTTCTTC.

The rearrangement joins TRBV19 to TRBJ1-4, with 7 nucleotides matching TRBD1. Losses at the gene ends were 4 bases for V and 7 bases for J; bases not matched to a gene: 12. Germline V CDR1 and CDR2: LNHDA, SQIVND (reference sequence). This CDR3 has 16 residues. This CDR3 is CASSTFGRGPGEKLFF. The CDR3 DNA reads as TGTGCCAGTAGTACGTTTGGGAGGGGGCCCGGTGAAAAACTGTTTTTT.

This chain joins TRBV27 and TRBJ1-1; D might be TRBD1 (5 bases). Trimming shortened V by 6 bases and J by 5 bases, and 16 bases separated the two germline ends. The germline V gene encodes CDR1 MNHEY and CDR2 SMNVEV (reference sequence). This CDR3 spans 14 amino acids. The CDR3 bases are TGTGCCAGCAGATCGACAGTGAGAGGGACTGAAGCTTTCTTT. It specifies CASRSTVRGTEAFF.

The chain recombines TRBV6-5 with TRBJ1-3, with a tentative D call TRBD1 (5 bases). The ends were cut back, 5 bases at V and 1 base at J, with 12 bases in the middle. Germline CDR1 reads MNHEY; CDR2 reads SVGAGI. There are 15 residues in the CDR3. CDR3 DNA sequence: TGTGCCAGCAGTCCTTTTGGGGCTTCTGGAAACACCATATATTTT. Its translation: CASSPFGASGNTIYF.

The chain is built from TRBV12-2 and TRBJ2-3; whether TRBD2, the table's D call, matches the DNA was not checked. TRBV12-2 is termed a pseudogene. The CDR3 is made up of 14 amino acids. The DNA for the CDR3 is TGTGCAAGTCGCTTAAGCGGTGGGATGGATACGCAGTATTTT. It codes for CASRLSGGMDTQYF.

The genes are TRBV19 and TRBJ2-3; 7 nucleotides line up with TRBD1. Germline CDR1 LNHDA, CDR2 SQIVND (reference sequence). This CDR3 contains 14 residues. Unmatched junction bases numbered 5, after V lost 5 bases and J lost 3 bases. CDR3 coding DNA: TGTGCCAGTAGTGCCCCCAGGGGGACAGATACGCAGTATTTT. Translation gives CASSAPRGTDTQYF.

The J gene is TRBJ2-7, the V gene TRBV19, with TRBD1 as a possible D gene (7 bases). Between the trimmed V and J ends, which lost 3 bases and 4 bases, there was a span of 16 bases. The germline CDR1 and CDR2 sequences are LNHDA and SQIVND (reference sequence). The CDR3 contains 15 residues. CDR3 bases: TGTGCCAGTAGTATCAGGAGGGGGCGCGGGTACGAGCAGTACTTC. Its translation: CASSIRRGRGYEQYF.

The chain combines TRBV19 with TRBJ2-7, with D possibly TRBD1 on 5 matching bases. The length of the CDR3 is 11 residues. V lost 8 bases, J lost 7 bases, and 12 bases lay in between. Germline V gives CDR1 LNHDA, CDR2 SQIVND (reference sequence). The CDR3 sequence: CASGHLGEQYF. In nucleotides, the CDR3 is TGTGCCAGTGGACATTTGGGAGAGCAGTACTTC.

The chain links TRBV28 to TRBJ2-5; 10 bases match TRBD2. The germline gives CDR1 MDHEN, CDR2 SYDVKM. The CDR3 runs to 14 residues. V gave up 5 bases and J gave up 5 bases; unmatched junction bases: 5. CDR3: CASSLLSGGETQYF. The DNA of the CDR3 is TGTGCCAGCAGTCTACTTAGCGGGGGGGAGACCCAGTACTTC. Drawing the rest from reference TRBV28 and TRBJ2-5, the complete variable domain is DVKVTQSSRYLVKRTGEKVFLECVQDMDHENMFWYRQDPGLGLRLIYFSYDVKMKEKGDIPEGYSVSREKKERFSLILESASTNQTSMYLCASSLLSGGETQYFGPGTRLLVL.

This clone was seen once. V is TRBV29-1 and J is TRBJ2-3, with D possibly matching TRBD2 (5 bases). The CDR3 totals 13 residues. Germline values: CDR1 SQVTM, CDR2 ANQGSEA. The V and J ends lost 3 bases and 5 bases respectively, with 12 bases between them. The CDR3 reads CSVEEVEVDTQYF. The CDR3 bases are TGCAGCGTTGAGGAGGTTGAAGTAGATACGCAGTATTTT.